One and the same sample provided the 23 T cell receptor beta chains below, sequenced in a study of cytomegalovirus exposure and HLA in healthy donors. The PCR contained 60 Vbeta and 13 Jbeta primers. Profiling relied on immunoSEQ multiplex PCR, and the TCRdb table lists in-frame clones only, not all of them. This sample has about 170,000 clones, with around three quarters found just once. The sequenced sample was PBMCs. The source is a woman in her forties or fifties in good health and CMV-seronegative.

This chain joins TRBV7-2 and TRBJ2-5; 9 bases agree with TRBD2. V lost 4 bases, J lost 9 bases, and 12 bases stayed unmatched. Germline CDR1 SGHTA, CDR2 FQGNSA. The CDR3 runs 15 residues. The CDR3 sequence is CASSSPPREGLAQYF. Written as DNA, the CDR3 is TGTGCCAGCAGCTCCCCGCCGCGGGAGGGATTGGCCCAGTACTTC.

The chain couples TRBV6-5 to TRBJ2-1; 10 bases are a match to TRBD2. The V gene's germline CDR1 is MNHEY and CDR2 SVGAGI. The junction had 4 bases not matched to a gene; V was cut back by 4 bases and J by 4 bases. This CDR3 has 15 residues. This CDR3 reads CASSLGLATYNEQFF. CDR3 coding DNA: TGTGCCAGCAGTTTGGGACTAGCGACTTACAATGAGCAGTTCTTC.

The chain is built from TRBV14 and TRBJ2-1, with TRBD1 as a possible D gene (5 bases). The V gene's germline CDR1 is SGHDN and CDR2 FVKESK. V lost 2 bases and J lost 3, with 20 bases in between. The CDR3 has 18 amino acids. For the CDR3, the DNA is TGTGCCAGCAGCCAATTCAGGGTAGGGGATTGGGGCTACAATGAGCAGTTCTTC. It encodes CASSQFRVGDWGYNEQFF.

V usage is TRBV30 and J usage is TRBJ1-4, with D unresolved. V was clipped by 2 bases and J by 4 bases, with 11 bases between them. Germline-derived CDR1 and CDR2 are GTSNPN and SVGIG (reference sequence). The CDR3 has 14 amino acids. This chain's CDR3 is CAWSQTGLNEKLFF. The CDR3 DNA reads TGTGCCTGGAGTCAAACCGGACTTAATGAAAAACTGTTTTTT.

The gene calls are TRBV15 and TRBJ2-1; 7 nucleotides align to TRBD1. CDR1 and CDR2 (germline): LNHNV, YYDKDF (reference sequence). The CDR3 has 15 amino acids. V lost 1 base, J lost 9 bases, and 9 bases stayed unmatched. CDR3 amino acids: CATSRGIQGLAEQFF. The CDR3 nucleotides are TGTGCCACCAGCAGAGGAATACAGGGGTTGGCTGAGCAGTTCTTC. The entire variable domain, with the rest obtained from reference TRBV15 and TRBJ2-1, is as follows: DAMVIQNPRYQVTQFGKPVTLSCSQTLNHNVMYWYQQKSSQAPKLLFHYYDKDFNNEADTPDNFQSRRPNTSFCFLDIRSPGLGDTAMYLCATSRGIQGLAEQFFGPGTRLTVL.

This sequence joins TRBV2 and TRBJ1-1; D gene uncertain. This CDR3 is 15 amino acids long. V lost 8 bases to trimming and J lost 1 base, with 17 bases between them. CDR1 is SNHLY, CDR2 FYNNEI, per germline. The DNA of the CDR3 is TGTGCCAGCGCCCTGGGCCAATTCAAGAACACTGAAGCTTTCTTT. It yields the protein CASALGQFKNTEAFF.

The table lists this clone with a count of one. This CDR3 reads CASSQVQGLNTIYF. The CDR3 coding sequence is TGCGCCAGCAGCCAAGTCCAGGGGTTGAACACCATATATTTT. V usage is TRBV4-1 and J usage is TRBJ1-3, with D possibly matching TRBD1 (6 bases). The V gene lost 1 base and the J gene lost 7 bases, with 11 bases spanning the gap. This CDR3 is built from 14 residues. Germline assignment: CDR1 MGHRA and CDR2 YSYEKL.

In regard to this clone: Other DNA sequences of this sample code for an identical CDR3. CDR3 nucleotide sequence: TGTGCCAGCAGCAGGGGGGGACCGGAAGATATGTACTACGAGCAGTACTTC. Protein product: CASSRGGPEDMYYEQYF. The V gene is TRBV21-1, the J gene TRBJ2-7; the listed D gene, TRBD2, was not tested against the DNA. TRBV21-1 is a pseudogene locus. CDR3 length: 17 amino acids.

The rearrangement joins TRBV28 to TRBJ1-2; 10 nucleotides line up with TRBD1. Germline V gene lookup returns CDR1 MDHEN and CDR2 SYDVKM. There are 14 residues in the CDR3. V was pared by 5 bases and J by 4 bases, with 4 bases of the junction left unmatched. The CDR3 DNA sequence: TGTGCCAGCAGTGCCGGGACAGGGGCCTATGGCTACACCTTC. The encoded protein is CASSAGTGAYGYTF.

This chain uses TRBV29-1 with TRBJ1-4; D is possibly TRBD1 (5 bases). The CDR3 is made up of 15 amino acids. Trimming cost V 3 bases and J 0 bases, with 11 bases left between them. Per germline, CDR1 SQVTM and CDR2 ANQGSEA. In DNA, the CDR3 is TGCAGCGTTGAGGAGGGACGCACAACTAATGAAAAACTGTTTTTT. It codes for CSVEEGRTTNEKLFF.

The rearrangement links TRBV30 to TRBJ1-1, with unresolved D. This CDR3 is 13 amino acids long. The V end was cut by 2 bases, the J end by 6 bases, with 13 bases between. Looked up from germline, CDR1 is GTSNPN and CDR2 is SVGIG (reference sequence). CDR3 sequence reads: CAWSLTLMSEAFF. In DNA, the CDR3 is TGTGCCTGGAGTTTGACACTTATGTCTGAAGCTTTCTTT.

The chain joins TRBV28 to TRBJ1-1; D is unresolved. This CDR3 spans 13 amino acids. Germline CDR1 and CDR2: MDHEN and SYDVKM. The V end lost 4 bases, the J end lost 6 bases, and 12 bases lay between the germline ends. CDR3 residues: CASSSVVPPEAFF. CDR3 nucleotides: TGTGCCAGCAGTTCAGTTGTTCCACCTGAAGCTTTCTTT.

V is TRBV6-5 and J is TRBJ2-7; 7 nucleotides align to TRBD2. V lost 10 bases and J lost 0; bases outside the gene matches: 6. CDR3 length equals 13 residues. Per the germline V gene, CDR1 is MNHEY and CDR2 is SVGAGI. CDR3 region: CATRRGSSYEQYF. The CDR3 DNA is TGTGCCACGAGGCGGGGGAGCTCCTACGAGCAGTACTTC.

This chain joins TRBV28 and TRBJ1-6, with D uncertain. Trimming shortened V by 2 bases and J by 9 bases, and 17 bases separated the two germline ends. The CDR3 has 16 amino acids. Germline assignment: CDR1 MDHEN and CDR2 SYDVKM. The CDR3 coding sequence is TGTGCCAGCAGTTTAGGGCCGCCACGGGAGATTTCACCCCTCCACTTT. Translation gives CASSLGPPREISPLHF.

The gene calls are TRBV19 and TRBJ2-2; the D gene is possibly TRBD1 (6 bases). Trimming removed 5 bases from V and 8 bases from J, with 12 bases in between. Germline CDR1 reads LNHDA; CDR2 reads SQIVND (reference sequence). This CDR3 contains 13 residues. The DNA for the CDR3 is TGTGCCAGTAGTGTCCGAGGGGGAGGGGAGCTGTTTTTT. Translation gives CASSVRGGGELFF.

V is TRBV19 and J is TRBJ2-3, with TRBD2 as a possible D gene (6 bases). CDR1 and CDR2 (germline): LNHDA, SQIVND (reference sequence). The CDR3 totals 14 residues. The V and J ends lost 3 bases and 2 bases respectively, with 9 bases between them. The DNA for the CDR3 is TGTGCCAGTAGTATCGGGACTTTCACAGATACGCAGTATTTT. Its translation: CASSIGTFTDTQYF.

This chain connects TRBV5-8 to TRBJ2-1, with TRBD2 matching over 9 bases. The CDR3 has 15 residues. CDR1 is SGHTS, CDR2 YDEGEE, per germline. J was trimmed by 10 bases and V by 4 bases; bases with no gene match: 12. The CDR3 coding sequence is TGTGCCAGCAGCCCTGGCTGGCGGGAGGGCGCGGAGCAGTTCTTC. Protein product: CASSPGWREGAEQFF.

The V gene is TRBV28, the J gene TRBJ2-7; 12 bases match TRBD2. Germline CDR1 reads MDHEN; CDR2 reads SYDVKM. The CDR3 is 17 amino acids. J lost 7 bases, V lost 2 bases, and 12 bases had no gene match. CDR3 in amino acids: CASSLLAGGSGTREQYF. CDR3 sequence (DNA): TGTGCCAGCAGTTTACTAGCGGGAGGGTCGGGGACTAGAGAGCAGTACTTC.

This clone appeared once. The rearrangement uses TRBV6-5 and TRBJ2-1, with TRBD2 matching over 11 bases. This CDR3 has 15 residues. Germline assignment: CDR1 MNHEY and CDR2 SVGAGI. J lost 2 bases, V lost 6 bases, and 3 bases had no gene match. The CDR3 region has the DNA TGTGCCAGCAGAGGGACTAGCGGTACCTACAATGAGCAGTTCTTC. This translates into CASRGTSGTYNEQFF.

The chain links TRBV5-1 to TRBJ2-2; TRBD2 agrees at 9 bases. Germline V gene data show CDR1 as SGHRS and CDR2 as YFSETQ. This CDR3 is 16 amino acids long. V dropped 2 bases and J dropped 1; count of bases not matched to a gene: 3. The CDR3 sequence is CASSFLSGGNTGELFF. The CDR3 nucleotides read TGCGCCAGCAGCTTCCTTAGCGGGGGGAACACCGGGGAGCTGTTTTTT.

The chain links TRBV7-2 to TRBJ1-4; 11 bases are shared with TRBD1. Germline CDR1 reads SGHTA; CDR2 reads FQGNSA. This CDR3 is 14 amino acids long. J lost 7 bases, V lost 4 bases, and 2 bases had no gene match. CDR3 in DNA: TGTGCCAGCAGCTCGGACAGGGGGCGTGAAAAACTGTTTTTT. Protein: CASSSDRGREKLFF.

The genes are TRBV6-1 and TRBJ2-7; D is unclear. This CDR3 region has 12 residues. The ends were cut back, 4 bases at V and 5 bases at J, with 9 bases in the middle. Germline V lookup: CDR1 MNHNS, CDR2 SASEGT. The CDR3 nucleotides are TGTGCCAGCAGTGCTGGGCCGAACGAGCAGTACTTC. It encodes CASSAGPNEQYF.

This clone was observed a few times. The CDR3 coding sequence is TGTGCCAGTAGCCTAGATGGGGACAGGGATGGCTACACCTTC. Protein: CASSLDGDRDGYTF. The chain has TRBV19 and TRBJ1-2; 9 bases are a match to TRBD1. Looked up from germline, CDR1 is LNHDA and CDR2 is SQIVND (reference sequence). The CDR3 runs to 14 residues. J was trimmed by 6 bases and V by 6 bases; bases with no gene match: 8.